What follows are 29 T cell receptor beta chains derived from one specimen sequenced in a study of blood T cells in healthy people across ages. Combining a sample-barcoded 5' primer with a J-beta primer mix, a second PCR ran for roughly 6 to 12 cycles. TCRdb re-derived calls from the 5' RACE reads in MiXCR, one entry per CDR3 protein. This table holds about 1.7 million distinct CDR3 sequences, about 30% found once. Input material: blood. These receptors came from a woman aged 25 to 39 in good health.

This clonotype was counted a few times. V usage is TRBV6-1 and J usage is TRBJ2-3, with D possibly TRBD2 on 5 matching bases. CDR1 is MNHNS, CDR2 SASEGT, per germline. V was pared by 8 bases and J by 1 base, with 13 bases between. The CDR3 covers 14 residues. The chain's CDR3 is CASALGAGTDTQYF. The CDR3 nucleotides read TGTGCCAGCGCACTAGGCGCTGGCACAGATACGCAGTATTTT.

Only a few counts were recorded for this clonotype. In nucleotides, the CDR3 is TGCGCCAGCACCCCGATCGGACAGGGTCTTAACTATGGCTACACCTTC. Its translation is CASTPIGQGLNYGYTF. The chain recombines TRBV5-1 with TRBJ1-2; 8 bases fit TRBD1. V dropped 6 bases and J dropped 1; count of bases not matched to a gene: 11. The germline CDR1 and CDR2 sequences are SGHRS and YFSETQ. The CDR3 spans 16 residues.

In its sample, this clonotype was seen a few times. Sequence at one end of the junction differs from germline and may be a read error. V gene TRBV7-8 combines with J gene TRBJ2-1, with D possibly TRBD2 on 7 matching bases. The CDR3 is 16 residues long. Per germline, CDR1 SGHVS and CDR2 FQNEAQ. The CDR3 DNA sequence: TGTACCAGCACCCTATCAACCGCGGGGGCGCACAATGAGCAGTTCTTC. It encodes CTSTLSTAGAHNEQFF.

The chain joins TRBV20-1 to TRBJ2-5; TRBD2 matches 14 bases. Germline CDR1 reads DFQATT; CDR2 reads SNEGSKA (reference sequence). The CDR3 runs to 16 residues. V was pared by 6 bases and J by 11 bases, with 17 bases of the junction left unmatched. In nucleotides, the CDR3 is TGCAGTGCACGATCGGGACTAGCGGGGGTTACAGATACGCAGTACTTC. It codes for CSARSGLAGVTDTQYF.

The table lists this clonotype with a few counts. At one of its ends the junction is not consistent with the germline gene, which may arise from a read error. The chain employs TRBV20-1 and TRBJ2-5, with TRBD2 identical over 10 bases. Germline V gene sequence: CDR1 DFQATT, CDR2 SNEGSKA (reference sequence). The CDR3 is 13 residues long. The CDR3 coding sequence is TGCAGTGCTATAGCGGGGGGTATGGAGACCCGGTACTTC. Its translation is CSAIAGGMETRYF.

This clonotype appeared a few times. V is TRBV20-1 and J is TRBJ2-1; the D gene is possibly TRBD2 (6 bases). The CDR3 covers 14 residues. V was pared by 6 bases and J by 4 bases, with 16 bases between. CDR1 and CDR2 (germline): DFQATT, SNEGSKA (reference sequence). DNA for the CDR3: TGCAGTGCGACCACCCAGCGGGTGTACAATGAGCAGTTCTTC. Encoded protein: CSATTQRVYNEQFF.

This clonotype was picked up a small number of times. This CDR3 is CASSSGTAGSETQYF. DNA of the CDR3: TGTGCCAGCAGCTCCGGGACGGCCGGTTCAGAGACCCAGTACTTC. The J gene is TRBJ2-5, the V gene TRBV11-2, with D tentatively TRBD1 or TRBD2 (5 bases each). The V end lost 4 bases, the J end lost 4 bases, and 16 bases lay between the germline ends. The germline V gene has CDR1 SGHAT and CDR2 FQNNGV. CDR3 length: 15 residues.

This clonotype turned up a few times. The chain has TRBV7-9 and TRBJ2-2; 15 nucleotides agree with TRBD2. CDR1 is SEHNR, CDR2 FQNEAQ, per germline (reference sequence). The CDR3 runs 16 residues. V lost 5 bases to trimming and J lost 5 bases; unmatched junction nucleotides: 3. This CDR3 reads CASSRTSGRETGELFF. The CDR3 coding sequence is TGTGCCAGCAGCCGGACTAGCGGGAGGGAGACCGGGGAGCTGTTTTTT. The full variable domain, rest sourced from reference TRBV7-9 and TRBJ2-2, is DTGVSQNPRHKITKRGQNVTFRCDPISEHNRLYWYRQTLGQGPEFLTYFQNEAQLEKSRLLSDRFSAERPKGSFSTLEIQRTEQGDSAMYLCASSRTSGRETGELFFGEGSRLTVL.

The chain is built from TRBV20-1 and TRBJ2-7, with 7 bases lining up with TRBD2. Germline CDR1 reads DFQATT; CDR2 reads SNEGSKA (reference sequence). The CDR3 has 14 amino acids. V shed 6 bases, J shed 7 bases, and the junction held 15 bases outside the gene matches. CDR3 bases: TGCAGTGCCCACACTAGCGCTTCCTACAATGAGCAGTACTTC. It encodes CSAHTSASYNEQYF.

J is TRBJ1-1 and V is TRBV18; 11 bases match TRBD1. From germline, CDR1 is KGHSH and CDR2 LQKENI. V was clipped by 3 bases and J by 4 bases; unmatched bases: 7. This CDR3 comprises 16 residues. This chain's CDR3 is CASSPTGTGGSTEAFF. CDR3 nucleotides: TGTGCCAGCTCACCTACCGGGACAGGGGGTTCCACTGAAGCTTTCTTT.

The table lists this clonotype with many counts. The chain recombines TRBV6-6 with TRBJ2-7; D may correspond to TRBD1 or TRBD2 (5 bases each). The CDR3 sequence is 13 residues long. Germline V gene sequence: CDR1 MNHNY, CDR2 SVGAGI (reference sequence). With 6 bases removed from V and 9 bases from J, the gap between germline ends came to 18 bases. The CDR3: CASSLGTPAGQYF. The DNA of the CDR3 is TGTGCCAGCAGCCTAGGGACCCCAGCAGGGCAGTACTTC.

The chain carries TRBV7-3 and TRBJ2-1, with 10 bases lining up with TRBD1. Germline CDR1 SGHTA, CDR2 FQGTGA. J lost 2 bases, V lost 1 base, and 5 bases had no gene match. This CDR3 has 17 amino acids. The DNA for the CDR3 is TGTGCCAGCAGCTTAAGGGCCGGGACAGGGGCCTACAATGAGCAGTTCTTC. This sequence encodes CASSLRAGTGAYNEQFF.

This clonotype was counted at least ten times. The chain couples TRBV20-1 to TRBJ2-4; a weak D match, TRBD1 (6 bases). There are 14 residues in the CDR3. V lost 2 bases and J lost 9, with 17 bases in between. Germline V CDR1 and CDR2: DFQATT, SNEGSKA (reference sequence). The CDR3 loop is CSARKGGLGSIQYF. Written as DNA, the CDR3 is TGCAGTGCTAGAAAAGGGGGATTGGGGAGCATTCAGTACTTC.

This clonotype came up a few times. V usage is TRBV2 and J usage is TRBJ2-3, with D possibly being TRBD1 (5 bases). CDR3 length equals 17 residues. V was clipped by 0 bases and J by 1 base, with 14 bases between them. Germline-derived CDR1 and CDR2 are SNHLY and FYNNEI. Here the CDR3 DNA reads TGTGCCAGCAGTGAAGCGCTGACAGCCCCTGGCACAGATACGCAGTATTTT. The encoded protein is CASSEALTAPGTDTQYF.

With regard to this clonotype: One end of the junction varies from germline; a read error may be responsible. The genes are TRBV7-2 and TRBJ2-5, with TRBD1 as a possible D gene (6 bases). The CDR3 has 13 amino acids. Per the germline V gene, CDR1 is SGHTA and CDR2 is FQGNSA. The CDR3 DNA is TGTGCCCGCAGCTTACAGGGCCAAGAGACCCAGTACTTC. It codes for CARSLQGQETQYF.

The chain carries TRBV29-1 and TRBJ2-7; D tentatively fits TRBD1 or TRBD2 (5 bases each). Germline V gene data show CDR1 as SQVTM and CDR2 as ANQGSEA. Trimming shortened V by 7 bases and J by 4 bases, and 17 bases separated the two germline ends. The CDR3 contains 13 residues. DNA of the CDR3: TGCAGCGAACGGGACCCCCTGGGATACGAGCAGTACTTC. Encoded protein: CSERDPLGYEQYF.

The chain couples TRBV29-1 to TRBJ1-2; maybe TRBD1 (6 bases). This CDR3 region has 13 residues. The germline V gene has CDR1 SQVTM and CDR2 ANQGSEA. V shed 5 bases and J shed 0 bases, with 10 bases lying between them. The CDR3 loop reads CSVSGHTNYGYTF. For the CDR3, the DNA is TGCAGCGTTTCGGGACACACTAACTATGGCTACACCTTC.

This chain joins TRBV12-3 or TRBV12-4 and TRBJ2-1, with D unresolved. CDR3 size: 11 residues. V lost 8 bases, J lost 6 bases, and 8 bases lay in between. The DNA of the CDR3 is TGTGCCAGCGGGCAGGTCAATGAGCAGTTCTTC. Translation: CASGQVNEQFF.

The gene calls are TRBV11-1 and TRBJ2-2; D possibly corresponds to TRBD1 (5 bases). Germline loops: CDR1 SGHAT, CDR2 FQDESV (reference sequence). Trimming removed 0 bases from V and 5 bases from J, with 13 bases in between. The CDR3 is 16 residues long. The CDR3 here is CASSLAQGMGTGELFF. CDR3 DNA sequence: TGTGCCAGCAGCTTAGCGCAGGGTATGGGTACCGGGGAGCTGTTTTTT.

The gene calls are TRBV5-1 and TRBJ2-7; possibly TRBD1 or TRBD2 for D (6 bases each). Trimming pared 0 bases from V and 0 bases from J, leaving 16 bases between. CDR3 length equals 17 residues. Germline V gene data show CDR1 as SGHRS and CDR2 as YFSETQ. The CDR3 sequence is CASSLGGASASSYEQYF. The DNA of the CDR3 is TGCGCCAGCAGCTTGGGGGGGGCTAGCGCCAGCTCCTACGAGCAGTACTTC.

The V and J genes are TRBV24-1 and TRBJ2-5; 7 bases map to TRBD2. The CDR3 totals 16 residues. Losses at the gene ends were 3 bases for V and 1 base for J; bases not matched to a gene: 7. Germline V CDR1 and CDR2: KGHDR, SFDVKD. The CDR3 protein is CATSDTSSGSQETQYF. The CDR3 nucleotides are TGTGCCACCAGTGATACTTCTAGCGGTAGCCAAGAGACCCAGTACTTC.

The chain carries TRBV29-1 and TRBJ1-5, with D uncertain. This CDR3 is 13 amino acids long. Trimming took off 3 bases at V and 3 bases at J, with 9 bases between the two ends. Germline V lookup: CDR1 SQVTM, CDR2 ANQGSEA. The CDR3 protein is CSVEQENNQPQHF. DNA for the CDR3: TGCAGCGTTGAGCAGGAGAACAATCAGCCCCAGCATTTT.

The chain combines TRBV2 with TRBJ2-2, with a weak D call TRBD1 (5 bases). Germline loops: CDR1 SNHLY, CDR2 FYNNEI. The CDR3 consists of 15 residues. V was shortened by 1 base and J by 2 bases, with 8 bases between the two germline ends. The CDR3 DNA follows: TGTGCCAGCAGTGAAGGGGGCGTAAACACCGGGGAGCTGTTTTTT. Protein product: CASSEGGVNTGELFF.

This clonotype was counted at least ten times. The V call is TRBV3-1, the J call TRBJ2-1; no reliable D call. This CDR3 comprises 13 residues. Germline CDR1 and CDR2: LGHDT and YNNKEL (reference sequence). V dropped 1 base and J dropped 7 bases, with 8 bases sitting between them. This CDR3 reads CASSQGWENEQFF. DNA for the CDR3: TGTGCCAGCAGCCAAGGGTGGGAAAATGAGCAGTTCTTC.

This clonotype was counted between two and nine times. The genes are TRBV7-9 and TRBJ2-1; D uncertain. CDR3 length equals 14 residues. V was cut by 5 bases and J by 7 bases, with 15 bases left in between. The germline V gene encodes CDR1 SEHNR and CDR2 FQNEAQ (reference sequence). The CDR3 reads CASSPPVLRNEQFF. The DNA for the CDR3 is TGTGCCAGCAGCCCCCCGGTCCTGAGGAATGAGCAGTTCTTC.

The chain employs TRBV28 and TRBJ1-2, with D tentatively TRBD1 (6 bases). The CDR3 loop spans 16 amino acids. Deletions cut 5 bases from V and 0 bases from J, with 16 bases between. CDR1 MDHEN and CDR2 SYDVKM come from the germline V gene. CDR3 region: CASSPQSGVTNYGYTF. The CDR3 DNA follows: TGTGCCAGCAGTCCCCAATCAGGGGTGACTAACTATGGCTACACCTTC.

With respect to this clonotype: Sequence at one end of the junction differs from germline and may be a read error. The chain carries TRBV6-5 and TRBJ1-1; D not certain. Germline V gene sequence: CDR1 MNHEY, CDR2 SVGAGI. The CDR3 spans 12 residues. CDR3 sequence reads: CASSRGNSEAFF. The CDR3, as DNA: TGTGCCAGCAGTCGAGGGAACTCTGAAGCTTTCTTT.

DNA for the CDR3: TGCAGTGCAAGGAGGCAGGGCCCAGATACGCAGTATTTT. This encodes CSARRQGPDTQYF. V is TRBV20-1 and J is TRBJ2-3, with D perhaps matching TRBD1 or TRBD2 (5 bases each). This CDR3 has 13 residues. Looked up from germline, CDR1 is DFQATT and CDR2 is SNEGSKA (reference sequence). V was cut by 6 bases and J by 4 bases, with 14 bases left in between.

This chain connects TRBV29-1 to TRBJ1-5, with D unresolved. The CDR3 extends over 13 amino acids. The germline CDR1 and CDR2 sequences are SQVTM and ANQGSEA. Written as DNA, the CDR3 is TGCGGCGCAGGACGAGGGAGCAATCAGCCCCAGCATTTT. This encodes CGAGRGSNQPQHF. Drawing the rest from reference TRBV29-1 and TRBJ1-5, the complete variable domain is SAVISQKPSRDICQRGTSLTIQCQVDSQVTMMFWYRQQPGQSLTLIATANQGSEATYESGFVIDKFPISRPNLTFSTLTVSNMSPEDSSIYLCGAGRGSNQPQHFGDGTRLSIL.